A selection of T cell receptor beta chains follows, all from one sample in a study of cytomegalovirus exposure and HLA in healthy donors. The assay was immunoSEQ multiplex PCR, and TCRdb's table has in-frame clones only and misses some. The table records fewer than 200,000 clones, more than 70% of them present only once. The sample comprised PBMCs. These receptors came from a woman aged 50 to 65 in good health and CMV-seropositive. CDR3s include the opening cysteine and the closing phenylalanine or tryptophan. The D gene is left open where the match is weak. Clone size appears in some rows only: once, few, many, or a class for an expanded clone.

j_call clone_size d_call v_call cdr3_aa cdr3_nt
TRBJ1-4 few - TRBV5-6 CASSLISGPVLFF TGTGCCAGCAGCTTGATTTCAGGGCCCGTGCTGTTTTTT
TRBJ1-2 - TRBD1 TRBV6-5 CASRRQGALGYTF TGTGCCAGCAGGCGACAGGGGGCGCTTGGCTACACCTTC
TRBJ2-7 - - TRBV6-6 CASSSTRNVEYEQYF TGTGCCAGCAGTTCAACTAGAAATGTAGAATACGAGCAGTACTTC
TRBJ2-7 - - TRBV28 CATISGFYEQYF TGTGCCACCATTTCAGGATTCTACGAGCAGTACTTC
TRBJ1-6 - - TRBV10-3 CAIKGASNNSPLHF TGTGCCATCAAAGGGGCTTCGAATAATTCACCCCTCCACTTT
TRBJ1-1 - TRBD1 TRBV19 CASSGQANTEAFF TGTGCCAGTAGCGGACAGGCGAACACTGAAGCTTTCTTT
TRBJ1-1 - - TRBV18 CASSQQGGNTEVFF TGTGCCAGCTCCCAACAGGGCGGAAACACTGAAGTTTTCTTT
TRBJ1-2 - - TRBV11-2 CASSLGGSGASGYGYTF TGTGCCAGCAGCTTAGGGGGCTCCGGAGCCTCCGGATATGGCTACACCTTC
TRBJ2-3 - - TRBV2 CASGTHPTDTQYF TGTGCCAGCGGGACACACCCCACAGATACGCAGTATTTT
TRBJ1-3 - TRBD1 TRBV29-1 CSVTIPGQEVF TGCAGCGTAACAATCCCGGGACAGGAGGTATTT
TRBJ2-7 - TRBD2 TRBV5-4 CASSSETSGSAYEQYF TGTGCCAGCAGCTCAGAGACTAGCGGGAGCGCCTACGAGCAGTACTTC
TRBJ2-5 - TRBD2 TRBV29-1 CSVAPSGSRETQYF TGCAGCGTTGCCCCAAGCGGGAGTAGGGAGACCCAGTACTTC
TRBJ1-5 - - TRBV19 CASSILPTANQPQHF TGTGCCAGTAGTATACTCCCCACAGCTAATCAGCCCCAGCATTTT
TRBJ2-1 few TRBD2 TRBV10-3 CAISVSGDRIREQFF TGTGCCATCAGCGTAAGCGGGGACCGTATACGGGAGCAGTTCTTC
TRBJ2-1 - - TRBV9 CASSPSTSLNEQFF TGTGCCAGCAGCCCCTCGACTTCTTTAAATGAGCAGTTCTTC
TRBJ1-1 - - TRBV9 CASSVNTGLNTEAFF TGTGCCAGCAGCGTAAATACAGGGCTGAACACTGAAGCTTTCTTT
TRBJ1-5 - TRBD1 TRBV28 CASSPHTGVNQPQHF TGTGCCAGCAGTCCCCATACAGGGGTAAATCAGCCCCAGCATTTT
TRBJ1-3 - - TRBV11-2 CASSLEAANTIYF TGTGCCAGCAGCTTAGAGGCGGCGAACACCATATATTTT
TRBJ2-1 - TRBD2 TRBV11-2 CASSLVLTSGSRVDEQFF TGTGCCAGCAGCTTAGTATTGACTAGCGGGAGCAGGGTCGATGAGCAGTTCTTC
TRBJ2-7 - TRBD2 TRBV6-1 CASTLLREVSYEQYF TGTGCCAGCACCTTGCTGCGGGAGGTCTCCTACGAGCAGTACTTC
TRBJ1-1 - - TRBV19 CASSIGNTEAFF TGTGCCAGTAGTATCGGGAACACTGAAGCTTTCTTT
TRBJ2-1 - TRBD2 TRBV7-2 CASSLLAGGPNEQFF TGTGCCAGCAGCCTACTAGCGGGAGGGCCTAATGAGCAGTTCTTC
TRBJ1-5 - TRBD1 TRBV19 CASIMGTGGNQPQHF TGTGCCAGTATCATGGGAACAGGGGGAAATCAGCCCCAGCATTTT
TRBJ2-3 - - TRBV7-8 CASSLIPPDTQYF TGTGCCAGCAGCTTAATTCCCCCGGATACGCAGTATTTT
TRBJ1-4 - - TRBV4-1 CASSQPDGRGNEKLFF TGCGCCAGCAGCCAGCCGGACGGCAGGGGAAATGAAAAACTGTTTTTT
TRBJ1-2 once - TRBV7-2 CASSLTRGYGYTF TGTGCCAGCAGCTTAACCAGGGGCTATGGCTACACCTTC
TRBJ2-5 - TRBD2 TRBV7-3 CASSLMGSGGIQETQYF TGTGCCAGCAGCTTAATGGGTAGCGGGGGGATCCAAGAGACCCAGTACTTC
TRBJ2-2 few - TRBV7-2 CASSLGGGLGGELFF TGTGCCAGCAGCTTAGGGGGGGGCCTAGGCGGGGAGCTGTTTTTT
TRBJ2-5 - - TRBV6-1 CASSVGAGIETQYF TGTGCCAGCAGCGTTGGGGCAGGGATCGAGACCCAGTACTTC
TRBJ1-2 - TRBD1 TRBV9 CASSQEQGIYGYTF TGTGCCAGCAGCCAAGAACAGGGGATATATGGCTACACCTTC
TRBJ2-3 - TRBD2 TRBV9 CASSSTSGGTDTQYF TGTGCCAGCAGCTCGACTAGCGGGGGCACAGATACGCAGTATTTT
TRBJ2-7 - TRBD2 TRBV5-4 CASSLGTSGRSEQYF TGTGCCAGCAGCTTGGGGACTAGCGGGAGATCCGAGCAGTACTTC
TRBJ2-1 - TRBD1 TRBV7-2 CASKSGQVNNEQFF TGTGCCAGCAAGTCGGGACAGGTAAACAATGAGCAGTTCTTC
TRBJ1-2 - - TRBV29-1 CSVDRQLNGYTF TGCAGCGTTGATCGACAACTCAATGGCTACACCTTC
TRBJ2-5 - - TRBV7-7 CASSLVRQETQYF TGTGCTAGCAGCTTAGTTCGCCAAGAGACCCAGTACTTC
TRBJ2-2 - - TRBV9 CASSGDAYGELFF TGTGCCAGCAGCGGTGATGCGTACGGGGAGCTGTTTTTT
TRBJ2-5 - - TRBV4-2 CASSPLGLQETQYF TGTGCCAGCAGCCCTCTGGGACTCCAAGAGACCCAGTACTTC
TRBJ2-2 once TRBD1 TRBV7-2 CASSLAGGAPGELFF TGTGCCAGCAGCTTAGCAGGGGGCGCCCCCGGGGAGCTGTTTTTT
TRBJ2-7 - - TRBV4-1 CASSQEAGRPEEQYF TGCGCCAGCAGCCAAGAAGCTGGGCGCCCTGAGGAGCAGTACTTC
TRBJ2-6 - - TRBV2 CASGPALAGANVLTF TGTGCCAGCGGCCCCGCACTAGCTGGGGCCAACGTCCTGACTTTC
TRBJ2-1 - TRBD2 TRBV11-3 CASSLGQGGNNEQFF TGTGCCAGCAGCTTAGGCCAGGGAGGGAACAATGAGCAGTTCTTC
TRBJ2-7 - TRBD2 TRBV10-3 CAISDTRGSSYEQYF TGTGCCATCAGTGATACGCGGGGGAGCTCCTACGAGCAGTACTTC
TRBJ2-2 - - TRBV6-1 CAIGLTNTGELFF TGTGCCATCGGACTGACGAACACCGGGGAGCTGTTTTTT
TRBJ1-2 - - TRBV7-9 CASRDLGFNYGYTF TGTGCCAGCCGGGATTTAGGGTTTAACTATGGCTACACCTTC
TRBJ2-2 - - TRBV11-2 CASSSRGTVNTGELFF TGTGCCAGCAGCTCCCGCGGGACAGTTAACACCGGGGAGCTGTTTTTT
TRBJ2-1 - TRBD1 TRBV5-1 CASSWTGGGEQFF TGCGCCAGCAGCTGGACAGGGGGCGGTGAGCAGTTCTTC
TRBJ1-2 - - TRBV7-2 CASSGMPGPHAYTF TGTGCCAGCAGCGGCATGCCAGGCCCCCATGCCTACACCTTC
TRBJ2-7 - TRBD2 TRBV7-8 CASSLATSLISYEQYF TGTGCCAGCAGCTTAGCGACTAGCCTAATCTCCTACGAGCAGTACTTC
TRBJ2-7 once - TRBV11-2 CASSSLERPGYEQYF TGTGCCAGCAGCTCATTGGAGCGACCCGGGTACGAGCAGTACTTC
TRBJ1-1 - TRBD1 TRBV10-3 CAISEGQGYPRDTEAFF TGTGCCATCAGTGAAGGACAGGGCTACCCTAGGGACACTGAAGCTTTCTTT
TRBJ2-1 - - TRBV7-9 CASSGPDEASYNEQFF TGTGCCAGCAGCGGCCCAGACGAGGCCTCCTACAATGAGCAGTTCTTC
TRBJ2-5 - - TRBV15 CATSRDPGETQYF TGTGCCACCAGCAGAGATCCCGGAGAGACCCAGTACTTC
TRBJ1-3 - - TRBV5-4 CASSLAGVSGNTIYF TGTGCCAGCAGCTTGGCCGGAGTCTCTGGAAACACCATATATTTT
TRBJ2-1 - TRBD2 TRBV7-2 CASSSPWTSGRGGNEQFF TGTGCCAGCAGCTCGCCGTGGACTAGCGGGAGGGGAGGCAATGAGCAGTTCTTC
TRBJ2-2 - - TRBV10-3 CAISRTNTGELFF TGTGCCATCTCCAGGACGAACACCGGGGAGCTGTTTTTT